The 27 T cell receptor beta chains presented below share a single source sample, sequenced in a study of T-cell reconstitution after alpha-beta-depleted transplantation in children. The TCRbeta library incorporated unique molecular identifiers. TCRdb itself ran the PCR reads through MiXCR, one entry per CDR3 protein. The sample has fewer than 200,000 distinct CDR3 sequences, approximately 7% seen once. The source was PBMCs from the stem cell graft donor, collected from the stem cell graft. Source of these receptors: a human donor who donated a stem cell graft to a child with Wiskott-Aldrich syndrome.

This clonotype was seen at least ten times. V usage is TRBV5-1 and J usage is TRBJ2-1; 13 nucleotides line up with TRBD2. This CDR3 has 16 residues. Germline lookup yields CDR1 SGHRS and CDR2 YFSETQ. J gave up 6 bases and V 1 base, and 4 bases lay outside the gene matches. The CDR3 loop is CASSLTLAGGSNEQFF. CDR3 in DNA: TGCGCCAGCAGCTTGACACTAGCGGGGGGGAGCAATGAGCAGTTCTTC.

This clonotype has ten or more counts. The V call is TRBV6-5, the J call TRBJ2-2, with no clear D. V was clipped by 6 bases and J by 8 bases, with 16 bases between them. CDR1 MNHEY and CDR2 SVGAGI come from the germline V gene. The CDR3 totals 14 residues. As DNA, the CDR3 is TGTGCCAGCAGACCGGACGGCGCGATGGGGGAGCTGTTTTTT. It is translated as CASRPDGAMGELFF.

In this sample, this clonotype turned up many times. The CDR3 protein is CSVGGPGAEAFF. Here the CDR3 DNA reads TGCAGCGTTGGGGGGCCAGGGGCTGAAGCTTTCTTT. The chain carries TRBV29-1 and TRBJ1-1, with D tentatively TRBD1 (6 bases). The CDR3 extends over 12 amino acids. Per the germline V gene, CDR1 is SQVTM and CDR2 is ANQGSEA. The V and J ends lost 4 bases and 6 bases respectively, with 12 bases between them.

The table lists this clonotype with many counts. The V and J genes are TRBV12-3 or TRBV12-4 and TRBJ2-1; 7 positions match TRBD1. V dropped 6 bases and J dropped 0; count of bases not matched to a gene: 5. CDR3 size: 15 residues. The CDR3 coding sequence is TGTGCCAGCAGGCCGACAGGGATCTCCTACAATGAGCAGTTCTTC. The encoded protein is CASRPTGISYNEQFF.

This clonotype was picked up many times. The chain joins TRBV10-3 to TRBJ2-1, with D hard to call. This CDR3 has 13 residues. The germline V gene has CDR1 ENHRY and CDR2 SYGVKD. Trimming took 3 bases from V and 7 from J, leaving 10 bases between them. The CDR3 reads CAISDTQGNEQFF. The DNA for the CDR3 is TGTGCCATCAGTGATACTCAAGGGAATGAGCAGTTCTTC.

This chain joins TRBV7-2 and TRBJ2-7; D ambiguous. V was shortened by 5 bases and J by 3 bases, with 5 bases between the two germline ends. This CDR3 comprises 11 residues. Germline loops: CDR1 SGHTA, CDR2 FQGNSA. Here the CDR3 DNA reads TGTGCCAGCAGCAACTTCTACGAGCAGTACTTC. This sequence encodes CASSNFYEQYF.

This clonotype was observed a handful of times. V and J are TRBV2 and TRBJ2-5; D may match TRBD1 or TRBD2 (5 bases each). Germline CDR1 reads SNHLY; CDR2 reads FYNNEI. The CDR3 length is 14 residues. Trimming left V 6 bases short and J 2 bases short, with 13 bases between. Here the CDR3 DNA reads TGTGCCAGCAGAAACCCCGGGGCACAAGAGACCCAGTACTTC. It codes for CASRNPGAQETQYF.

The J gene is TRBJ2-7, the V gene TRBV12-3 or TRBV12-4, with D perhaps matching TRBD1 (5 bases). CDR3 length: 15 amino acids. With 6 bases removed from V and 5 bases from J, the gap between germline ends came to 20 bases. This CDR3 reads CASRRTSDSRDEQYF. DNA for the CDR3: TGTGCCAGCAGACGAACCTCCGACAGTCGGGACGAGCAGTACTTC.

This clonotype was detected ten times or more. The V gene is TRBV28, the J gene TRBJ1-4; D uncertain. CDR1 is MDHEN, CDR2 SYDVKM, per germline. Trimming removed 7 bases at V and 8 bases at J, with 14 bases between. The CDR3 totals 13 residues. CDR3 residues: CASNSPAREKLFF. CDR3 DNA: TGTGCCAGCAATTCCCCCGCCCGGGAAAAACTGTTTTTT.

The chain links TRBV6-5 to TRBJ2-7; 11 nucleotides match TRBD2. V gave up 4 bases and J gave up 2 bases; unmatched junction bases: 7. Germline V gene lookup returns CDR1 MNHEY and CDR2 SVGAGI. This CDR3 region has 16 residues. This CDR3 is CASSSPTSGGPYEQYF. Written as DNA, the CDR3 is TGTGCCAGCAGTTCTCCCACTAGCGGGGGACCCTACGAGCAGTACTTC.

This clonotype was picked up many times. J is TRBJ2-7 and V is TRBV12-3 or TRBV12-4; tentative D call: TRBD1 (5 bases). The CDR3 length is 11 residues. V shed 2 bases and J shed 7 bases, with 6 bases lying between them. The CDR3 spells CASSLNREQYF. The DNA of the CDR3 is TGTGCCAGCAGTTTAAACAGGGAGCAGTACTTC.

This clonotype was seen many times. This chain connects TRBV7-2 to TRBJ2-7, with D unclear. V lost 3 bases and J lost 0, with 9 bases in between. CDR3 length: 14 amino acids. Germline V gives CDR1 SGHTA, CDR2 FQGNSA. CDR3 nucleotides: TGTGCCAGCAGCTTGGACCGTGCCTCCTACGAGCAGTACTTC. Its translation is CASSLDRASYEQYF.

This clonotype was observed many times. The chain couples TRBV14 to TRBJ2-1; D is possibly TRBD1 or TRBD2 (6 bases each). V lost 0 bases to trimming and J lost 9 bases, with 15 bases between them. The CDR3 runs 15 residues. Germline CDR1 is SGHDN and CDR2 is FVKESK. The CDR3 region is CASSQDRGPKGEQFF. The CDR3 DNA is TGTGCCAGCAGCCAAGATCGGGGGCCCAAGGGTGAGCAGTTCTTC.

This clonotype was observed at least ten times. The genes are TRBV5-1 and TRBJ2-1; 10 bases agree with TRBD2. Trimming took 2 bases from V and 6 from J; bases not matched to a gene: 8. Germline V CDR1 and CDR2: SGHRS, YFSETQ. This CDR3 is 16 amino acids long. CDR3 region: CASSLTPASGSNEQFF. In DNA, the CDR3 is TGCGCCAGCAGCTTAACTCCGGCTAGCGGGAGCAATGAGCAGTTCTTC. Filled out from reference TRBV5-1 and TRBJ2-1, the complete variable domain reads KAGVTQTPRYLIKTRGQQVTLSCSPISGHRSVSWYQQTPGQGLQFLFEYFSETQRNKGNFPGRFSGRQFSNSRSEMNVSTLELGDSALYLCASSLTPASGSNEQFFGPGTRLTVL.

The sample holds one count of this clonotype. Mismatch with germline at one junction end may stem from a read error. The J gene is TRBJ2-3, the V gene TRBV12-3 or TRBV12-4; perhaps TRBD2 as D (5 bases). This CDR3 region has 17 residues. CDR3 DNA sequence: TGTGCCCGCAGCCAGAGCGGACGGGCTCTTGGCACAGATACGCAGTATTTT. Translating it yields CARSQSGRALGTDTQYF.

This clonotype was recorded many times. V and J are TRBV7-2 and TRBJ2-3; possible D gene TRBD1, 6 bases. Trimming pared 5 bases from V and 2 bases from J, leaving 11 bases between. The CDR3 spans 14 residues. CDR1 SGHTA and CDR2 FQGNSA come from the germline V gene. The CDR3 protein is CASSRTGPTDTQYF. The CDR3 nucleotides are TGTGCCAGCAGCCGAACAGGGCCCACAGATACGCAGTATTTT.

This clonotype occurred a few times. V gene TRBV2 combines with J gene TRBJ1-5; D not certain. V lost 7 bases and J lost 5, with 15 bases in between. Germline loops: CDR1 SNHLY, CDR2 FYNNEI. This CDR3 is 14 amino acids long. CDR3 nucleotide sequence: TGTGCCAGCAATACCCTAGAGGGTTATCAGCCCCAGCATTTT. This codes for CASNTLEGYQPQHF. Drawing the rest from reference TRBV2 and TRBJ1-5, the complete variable domain is EPEVTQTPSHQVTQMGQEVILRCVPISNHLYFYWYRQILGQKVEFLVSFYNNEISEKSEIFDDQFSVERPDGSNFTLKIRSTKLEDSAMYFCASNTLEGYQPQHFGDGTRLSIL.

This clonotype was counted many times. The chain employs TRBV7-2 and TRBJ2-3, with D hard to call. Trimming pared 4 bases from V and 4 bases from J, leaving 6 bases between. CDR3 length: 12 residues. Germline assignment: CDR1 SGHTA and CDR2 FQGNSA. CDR3 loop: CASSSLADTQYF. CDR3 DNA: TGTGCCAGCAGCTCCCTAGCAGATACGCAGTATTTT.

This clonotype was detected many times. The V call is TRBV6-5, the J call TRBJ2-2, with D unresolved. This CDR3 is built from 13 residues. Germline values: CDR1 MNHEY, CDR2 SVGAGI. V lost 6 bases to trimming and J lost 3 bases, with 8 bases between them. This CDR3 is CASRHPDTGELFF. For the CDR3, the DNA is TGTGCCAGCAGACACCCAGACACCGGGGAGCTGTTTTTT.

This clonotype was seen a handful of times. The CDR3 DNA reads as TGTGCCAGCAGCCGGACAGCCGAGCAGTACTTC. Its protein is CASSRTAEQYF. This chain links TRBV7-9 with TRBJ2-7; tentative D call: TRBD1 (6 bases). There are 11 residues in the CDR3. Trimming left V 5 bases short and J 6 bases short, with 8 bases between. CDR1 and CDR2 (germline): SEHNR, FQNEAQ (reference sequence).

This chain uses TRBV7-9 with TRBJ2-3, with D unclear. Looked up from germline, CDR1 is SEHNR and CDR2 is FQNEAQ (reference sequence). The CDR3 has 14 amino acids. Trimming removed 1 base at V and 9 bases at J, with 14 bases between. CDR3 coding DNA: TGTGCCAGCAGCTTAGTGACTTCCACTGACACGCAGTATTTT. Amino acid sequence: CASSLVTSTDTQYF.

This clonotype was seen at least ten times. CDR3 sequence (DNA): TGCAGCGTCGCTGGGACTCCGAGCTCCTACAATGAGCAGTTCTTC. Translation gives CSVAGTPSSYNEQFF. The chain links TRBV29-1 to TRBJ2-1; TRBD2 might be the D (6 bases). This CDR3 region has 15 residues. Trimming removed 6 bases from V and 0 bases from J, with 15 bases in between. CDR1 and CDR2 from the germline V gene are SQVTM and ANQGSEA.

This clonotype was seen repeatedly, ten times or more. This sequence joins TRBV5-1 and TRBJ2-3, with TRBD1 identical over 9 bases. CDR1 is SGHRS and CDR2 is YFSETQ in the germline V gene. V shed 4 bases, J shed 6 bases, and the junction held 6 bases outside the gene matches. The CDR3 loop spans 14 amino acids. The CDR3 sequence is CASSRGQGPDTQYF. CDR3 bases: TGCGCCAGCAGCCGGGGACAGGGCCCGGATACGCAGTATTTT.

This clonotype has at least ten counts. The chain carries TRBV27 and TRBJ1-2; 7 bases map to TRBD1. The CDR3 runs to 13 residues. Germline-derived CDR1 and CDR2 are MNHEY and SMNVEV (reference sequence). V dropped 2 bases and J dropped 8; count of bases not matched to a gene: 5. This CDR3 reads CASSLTGQLGYTF. The DNA of the CDR3 is TGTGCCAGCAGTTTAACGGGACAGCTAGGCTACACCTTC.

This clonotype has a single count. A single base separates this from a much larger clone, so it may be a read error. The genes are TRBV5-5 and TRBJ2-3; D perhaps matches TRBD1 (5 bases). The CDR3 totals 13 residues. CDR1 is SGHKS and CDR2 is YYEKEE in the germline V gene (reference sequence). CDR3 in amino acids: CAISLAKGDTQYF. In DNA, the CDR3 is TGTGCCATCAGCTTGGCCAAGGGGGATACGCAGTATTTT. Combining the CDR3 with reference TRBV5-5 and TRBJ2-3 gives the whole variable domain DAGVTQSPTHLIKTRGQQVTLRCSPISGHKSVSWYQQVLGQGPQFIFQYYEKEERGRGNFPDRFSARQFPNYSSELNVNALLLGDSALYLCAISLAKGDTQYFGPGTRLTVL.

The chain links TRBV14 to TRBJ2-2; perhaps TRBD2 as D (6 bases). Trimming removed 0 bases at V and 4 bases at J, with 9 bases between. CDR3 length: 15 amino acids. CDR1 is SGHDN and CDR2 is FVKESK in the germline V gene. The chain's CDR3 is CASSQEGAGTGELFF. As DNA, the CDR3 is TGTGCCAGCAGCCAAGAAGGAGCGGGCACCGGGGAGCTGTTTTTT.

This clonotype occurred a few times. This chain links TRBV19 with TRBJ2-7, with 7 bases lining up with TRBD2. The CDR3 has 13 amino acids. The J segment lost 0 bases and the V segment lost 10 bases, leaving 6 bases of the junction unmatched. CDR1 is LNHDA, CDR2 SQIVND, per germline (reference sequence). The CDR3 region is CATTRGGSYEQYF. CDR3 DNA: TGTGCCACCACCCGCGGGGGCTCCTACGAGCAGTACTTC. The full variable domain, in which reference TRBV19 and TRBJ2-7 provide the parts outside the CDR3, is DGGITQSPKYLFRKEGQNVTLSCEQNLNHDAMYWYRQDPGQGLRLIYYSQIVNDFQKGDIAEGYSVSREKKESFPLTVTSAQKNPTAFYLCATTRGGSYEQYFGPGTRLTVT.